The rows below give T cell receptor beta chains drawn from one sample of a study of neurological immune-mediated disorders. Each CDR3 protein is one row after TCRdb ran MiXCR on the 5' RACE reads. The sample includes tens of thousands of distinct CDR3 sequences, approximately 15% of them seen just once. Sequencing used PBMCs. The source is a female donor with HTLV-1-associated myelopathy (HAM/TSP). Each CDR3 is given without its conserved first and last residue. Fields, in order: J gene, V gene, CDR3 protein.

j_gene: TRBJ1-2; v_gene: TRBV6-5; CDR3aa: ASSSQGQEYRGYT
j_gene: TRBJ2-1; v_gene: TRBV15; CDR3aa: ATSRDSGGDEQF
j_gene: TRBJ2-7; v_gene: TRBV20-1; CDR3aa: SARNTGQGASYEQY
j_gene: TRBJ2-7; v_gene: TRBV5-1; CDR3aa: SSSSPGQVTYEQY
j_gene: TRBJ2-7; v_gene: TRBV20-1; CDR3aa: SAVRGHSYEQY
j_gene: TRBJ2-3; v_gene: TRBV5-1; CDR3aa: ASSLGLAGITDTQY
j_gene: TRBJ1-1; v_gene: TRBV29-1; CDR3aa: SAGTNKGAF
j_gene: TRBJ1-2; v_gene: TRBV20-1; CDR3aa: SARDRGGPLYGYT
j_gene: TRBJ2-7; v_gene: TRBV5-1; CDR3aa: ASSLRGEQY
j_gene: TRBJ2-1; v_gene: TRBV20-1; CDR3aa: SAETGLSYNEQF
j_gene: TRBJ2-7; v_gene: TRBV6-6; CDR3aa: ASSYDQFYEQY
j_gene: TRBJ2-3; v_gene: TRBV24-1; CDR3aa: ATSDLRTGGTDTQY
j_gene: TRBJ2-4; v_gene: TRBV2; CDR3aa: ASRENLDWGLAKNIQY
j_gene: TRBJ2-2; v_gene: TRBV5-1; CDR3aa: ASSLTGTGELF
j_gene: TRBJ1-5; v_gene: TRBV20-1; CDR3aa: SANPRTGGAMSNQPQH
j_gene: TRBJ2-7; v_gene: TRBV7-9; CDR3aa: ASSLYGSDRAYEQY
j_gene: TRBJ2-1; v_gene: TRBV12-3/TRBV12-4; CDR3aa: ASSLVAIEQF
j_gene: TRBJ2-3; v_gene: TRBV11-2; CDR3aa: ASSFLPGGVDTQY
j_gene: TRBJ2-5; v_gene: TRBV9; CDR3aa: ASSLDSLQETQY